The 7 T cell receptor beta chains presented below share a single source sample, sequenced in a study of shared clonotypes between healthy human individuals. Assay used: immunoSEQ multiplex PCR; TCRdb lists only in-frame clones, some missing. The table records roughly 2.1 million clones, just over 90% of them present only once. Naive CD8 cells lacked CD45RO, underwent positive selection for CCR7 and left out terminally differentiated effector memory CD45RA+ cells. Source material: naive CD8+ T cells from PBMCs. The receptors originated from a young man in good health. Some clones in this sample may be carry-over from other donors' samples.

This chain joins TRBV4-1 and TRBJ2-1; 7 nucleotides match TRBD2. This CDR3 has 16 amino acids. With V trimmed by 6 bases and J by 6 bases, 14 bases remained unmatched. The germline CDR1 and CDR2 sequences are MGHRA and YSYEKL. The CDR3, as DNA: TGCGCCAGCAGTCTTACCGTTGGACTAGGGCGCAATGAGCAGTTCTTC. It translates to CASSLTVGLGRNEQFF.

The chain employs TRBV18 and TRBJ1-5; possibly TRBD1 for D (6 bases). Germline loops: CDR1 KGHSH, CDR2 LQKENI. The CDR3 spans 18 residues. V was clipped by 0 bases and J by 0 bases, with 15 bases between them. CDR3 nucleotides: TGTGCCAGCTCACCACCCCAATTGGCAGGGGATAGCAATCAGCCCCAGCATTTT. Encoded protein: CASSPPQLAGDSNQPQHF.

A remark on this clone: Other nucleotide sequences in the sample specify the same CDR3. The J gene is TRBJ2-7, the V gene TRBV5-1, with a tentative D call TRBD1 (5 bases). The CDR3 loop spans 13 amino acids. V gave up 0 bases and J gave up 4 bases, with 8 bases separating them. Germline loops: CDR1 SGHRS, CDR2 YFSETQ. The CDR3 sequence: CASSLVAGYEQYF. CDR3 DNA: TGCGCCAGCAGCTTGGTGGCAGGGTACGAGCAGTACTTC.

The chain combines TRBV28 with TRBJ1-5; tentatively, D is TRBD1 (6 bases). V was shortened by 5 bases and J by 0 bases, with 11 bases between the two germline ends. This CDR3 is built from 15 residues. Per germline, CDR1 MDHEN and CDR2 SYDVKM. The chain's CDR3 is CASSPGDYSNQPQHF. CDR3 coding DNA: TGTGCCAGCAGTCCAGGGGACTATAGCAATCAGCCCCAGCATTTT.

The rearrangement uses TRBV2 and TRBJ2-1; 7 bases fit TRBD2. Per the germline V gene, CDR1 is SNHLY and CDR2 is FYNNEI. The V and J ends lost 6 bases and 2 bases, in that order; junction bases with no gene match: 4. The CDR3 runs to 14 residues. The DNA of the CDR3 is TGTGCCAGCAGCGAAAGCGGGACCTACAATGAGCAGTTCTTC. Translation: CASSESGTYNEQFF.

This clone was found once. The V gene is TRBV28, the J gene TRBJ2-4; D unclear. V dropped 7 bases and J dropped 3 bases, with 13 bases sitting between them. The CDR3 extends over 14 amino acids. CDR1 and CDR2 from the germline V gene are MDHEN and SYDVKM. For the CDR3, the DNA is TGTGCCAGCACTCACGACCGCCGCAAAAACATTCAGTACTTC. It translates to CASTHDRRKNIQYF.

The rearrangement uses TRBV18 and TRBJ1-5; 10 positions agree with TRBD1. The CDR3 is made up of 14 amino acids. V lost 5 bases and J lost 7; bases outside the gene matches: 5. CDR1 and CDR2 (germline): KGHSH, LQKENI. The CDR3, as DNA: TGTGCCAGCTCAGCAGACAGGGGGCTCCAGCCCCAGCATTTT. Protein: CASSADRGLQPQHF. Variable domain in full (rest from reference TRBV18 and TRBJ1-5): NAGVMQNPRHLVRRRGQEARLRCSPMKGHSHVYWYRQLPEEGLKFMVYLQKENIIDESGMPKERFSAEFPKEGPSILRIQQVVRGDSAAYFCASSADRGLQPQHFGDGTRLSIL.